A selection of T cell receptor beta chains follows, all from one sample in a study of shared clonotypes between healthy human individuals. Produced via immunoSEQ multiplex PCR; TCRdb's table is partial and in-frame only. In the table there are under 1,100,000 clones, under 80% of which are singletons. The specimen sequenced was memory CD4+ T cells sorted from blood. These TCRs come from a man younger than 35 in good health. Each CDR3 is given with its conserved first and last residue. A D gene is named only where the DNA matches it firmly. Only part of the rows carry a size: once, few, many, or a class if the clone is expanded.

v_call	d_call	clone_size	j_call	cdr3_nt	cdr3_aa
TRBV5-4	TRBD2	-	TRBJ2-1	TGTGCCAGCAGCCTTATGGGGGCGGGGGGAAGGAATGAGCAGTTCTTC	CASSLMGAGGRNEQFF
TRBV20-1	-	-	TRBJ1-4	TGCAGTGCCTACAATGAAAAACTGTTTTTT	CSAYNEKLFF
TRBV6-1	-	-	TRBJ2-6	TGTGCCAGTGGGGGGCGTTCTGGGGCCAACGTCCTGACTTTC	CASGGRSGANVLTF
TRBV19	-	-	TRBJ1-4	TGTGCCAGTAGTACCCTGGGGCGGACAGAGAATGAAAAACTGTTTTTT	CASSTLGRTENEKLFF
TRBV19	-	-	TRBJ2-3	TGTGCCAGTAGTAGAACTAGGACCACAGATACGCAGTATTTT	CASSRTRTTDTQYF
TRBV6-1	-	-	TRBJ2-3	TGTGCCAGCAGTATCAAAGATACGCAGTATTTT	CASSIKDTQYF
TRBV7-2	TRBD2	-	TRBJ2-5	TGTGCCAGCAGCTCCGGACTAGCGGGGGTAGCTTACTTC	CASSSGLAGVAYF
TRBV2	TRBD2	few	TRBJ2-7	TGTGCCAGCAGTGAACGAAGCTTGGGACTAGGTATATCCTACGAGCAGTACTTC	CASSERSLGLGISYEQYF
TRBV5-1	-	-	TRBJ2-2	TGCGCCAGCAGCACGACCGGGACTGTGACCGGGGAGCTGTTTTTT	CASSTTGTVTGELFF
TRBV6-1	-	-	TRBJ1-5	TGTGCCAGCAGGTGGGGCTCCGATCAGCCCCAGCATTTT	CASRWGSDQPQHF
TRBV5-6	-	few	TRBJ1-3	TGTGCCAGCAGCGACCGGACGGCCGGAAACACCATATATTTT	CASSDRTAGNTIYF
TRBV27	TRBD2	-	TRBJ2-1	TGTGCCAGCAATTGGCGGCTAGCGGGGGGATACAATGAGCAGTTCTTC	CASNWRLAGGYNEQFF
TRBV18	TRBD2	-	TRBJ2-1	TGTGCCAGCTCACTCGGGACTAGCGGCAGCTACAATGAGCAGTTCTTC	CASSLGTSGSYNEQFF
TRBV9	-	-	TRBJ1-2	TGTGCCAGCAGCGTAGACCCGGTCTATGGCTACACCTTC	CASSVDPVYGYTF
TRBV5-4	TRBD1	once	TRBJ2-7	TGTGCCAGCAGCTGGGACAGGTCGAACTACGAGCAGTACTTC	CASSWDRSNYEQYF
TRBV18	TRBD1	-	TRBJ1-4	TGTGCCAGCTCACTCGGACAGGGCGTAAATGAAAAACTGTTTTTT	CASSLGQGVNEKLFF